This T cell receptor (beta chain) was identified during a study of PD-1 blockade in classical Hodgkin lymphoma. TCRdb's copy holds only in-frame clones and misses some; the assay was immunoSEQ multiplex PCR. The sample lists about 110,000 clones, 80% to 90% occurring once. General study findings and limits: Reports described newly diagnosed patients as having lower baseline TCR diversity than healthy donors. CD4+ but not CD8+ TCR diversity rose significantly by C4D1. Patients who began taking nivolumab under 1 year after ASCT were left out.

The sample holds a few counts of this clone. No antigen is known for it. There was relapse after autologous stem cell transplantation in every patient, and there was variation in brentuximab vedotin exposure. This clonotype was obtained from a human donor with classical Hodgkin lymphoma. Sequenced material: peripheral blood mononuclear cells (PBMCs), taken before the second cycle of nivolumab.

The CDR3 coding sequence is TGTGCCAGCTCACACCGGGACGGGAGCTCTGGAAACACCATATATTTT. This codes for CASSHRDGSSGNTIYF. This chain connects TRBV18 to TRBJ1-3, with D possibly TRBD1 on 5 matching bases. Trimming pared 4 bases from V and 0 bases from J, leaving 13 bases between. This CDR3 contains 16 residues. The germline CDR1 and CDR2 sequences are KGHSH and LQKENI.